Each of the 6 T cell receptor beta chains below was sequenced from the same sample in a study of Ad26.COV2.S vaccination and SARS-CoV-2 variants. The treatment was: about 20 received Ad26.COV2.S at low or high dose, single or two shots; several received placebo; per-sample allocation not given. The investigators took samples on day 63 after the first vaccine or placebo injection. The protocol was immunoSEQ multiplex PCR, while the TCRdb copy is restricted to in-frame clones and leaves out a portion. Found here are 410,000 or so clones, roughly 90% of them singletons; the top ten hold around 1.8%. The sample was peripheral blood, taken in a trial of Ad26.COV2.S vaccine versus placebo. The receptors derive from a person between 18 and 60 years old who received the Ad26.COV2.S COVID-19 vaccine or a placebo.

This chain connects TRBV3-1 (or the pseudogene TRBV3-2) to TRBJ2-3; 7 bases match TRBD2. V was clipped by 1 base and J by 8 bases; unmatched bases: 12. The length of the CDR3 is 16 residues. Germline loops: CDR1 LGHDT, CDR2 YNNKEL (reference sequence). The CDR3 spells CASSQVNGGGSGTQYF. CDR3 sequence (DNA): TGTGCCAGCAGCCAAGTGAATGGGGGGGGTTCGGGTACGCAGTATTTT.

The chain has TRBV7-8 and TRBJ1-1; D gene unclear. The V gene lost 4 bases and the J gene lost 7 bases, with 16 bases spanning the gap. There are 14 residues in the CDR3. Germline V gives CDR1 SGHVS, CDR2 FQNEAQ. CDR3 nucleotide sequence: TGTGCCAGCAGCTCCGGAGGAGGGCCAGGTGAAGCTTTCTTT. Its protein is CASSSGGGPGEAFF.

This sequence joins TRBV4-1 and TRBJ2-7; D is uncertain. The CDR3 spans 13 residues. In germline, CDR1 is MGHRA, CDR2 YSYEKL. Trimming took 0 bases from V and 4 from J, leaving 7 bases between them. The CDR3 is CASSQEAGYEQYF. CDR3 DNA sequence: TGCGCCAGCAGCCAAGAAGCAGGTTACGAGCAGTACTTC.

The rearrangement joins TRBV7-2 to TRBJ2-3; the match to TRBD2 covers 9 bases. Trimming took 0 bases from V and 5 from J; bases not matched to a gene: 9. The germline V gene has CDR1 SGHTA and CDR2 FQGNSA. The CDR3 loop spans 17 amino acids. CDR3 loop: CASSLARAGGFIDTQYF. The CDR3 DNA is TGTGCCAGCAGCTTAGCGCGGGCGGGGGGGTTCATAGATACGCAGTATTTT.

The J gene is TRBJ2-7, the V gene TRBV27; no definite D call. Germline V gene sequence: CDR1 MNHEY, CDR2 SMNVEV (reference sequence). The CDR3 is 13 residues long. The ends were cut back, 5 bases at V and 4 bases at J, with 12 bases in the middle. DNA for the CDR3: TGTGCCAGCAGTCCCCATCCAGCGTACGAGCAGTACTTC. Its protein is CASSPHPAYEQYF.

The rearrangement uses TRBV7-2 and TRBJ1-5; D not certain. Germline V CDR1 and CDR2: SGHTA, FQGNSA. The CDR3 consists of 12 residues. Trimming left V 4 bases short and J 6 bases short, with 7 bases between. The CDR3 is CASSSSGQPQHF. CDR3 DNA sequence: TGTGCCAGCAGCTCTTCAGGTCAGCCCCAGCATTTT.